Listed here are 18 T cell receptor beta chains from one sample, sequenced in a study of T-cell memory formation after mild COVID-19. A single record per CDR3 protein comes from TCRdb applying MiXCR to the 5' RACE reads. The table records approximately 12,000 distinct CDR3 sequences, approximately 14% of them present only once. Source material: PBMCs or a T cell subset sorted from them (not recorded which). These receptors were collected from a man younger than 35 who had mild COVID-19 (a few samples of this study predate the infection). Cell type and time point are not known.

This clonotype was seen ten or more times. This chain joins TRBV27 and TRBJ2-7; D might be TRBD2 (6 bases). V was trimmed by 3 bases and J by 4 bases, leaving 10 bases between them. Germline lookup yields CDR1 MNHEY and CDR2 SMNVEV (reference sequence). The length of the CDR3 is 13 residues. The CDR3 is CASSFREKYEQYF. In DNA form, the CDR3 reads TGTGCCAGCAGTTTCCGGGAGAAATACGAGCAGTACTTC.

This clonotype was counted at least ten times. The rearrangement links TRBV5-1 to TRBJ1-4; no firm D call. Germline V gene data show CDR1 as SGHRS and CDR2 as YFSETQ. V gave up 3 bases and J gave up 8 bases, with 14 bases separating them. This CDR3 comprises 14 residues. The CDR3 protein is CASSSEEGWEKLFF. In DNA, the CDR3 is TGCGCCAGCAGCTCCGAGGAGGGTTGGGAAAAACTGTTTTTT.

This clonotype was recorded only once. The chain couples TRBV29-1 to TRBJ2-5, with D perhaps TRBD1 or TRBD2 (5 bases each). V lost 2 bases, J lost 8 bases, and 9 bases lay in between. The CDR3 extends over 11 amino acids. Germline V lookup: CDR1 SQVTM, CDR2 ANQGSEA. DNA of the CDR3: TGCAGCGTTGAACAGGGAGACACCCAGTACTTC. This codes for CSVEQGDTQYF.

This clonotype has a handful of counts. This rearrangement joins TRBV27 to TRBJ1-6; 7 bases align to TRBD1. CDR1 and CDR2 from the germline V gene are MNHEY and SMNVEV (reference sequence). The CDR3 is 14 residues long. J gave up 10 bases and V 9 bases, and 12 bases lay outside the gene matches. CDR3 nucleotide sequence: TGTGCCAGTCGACCACTCGACAGGGCCTCACCCCTCCACTTT. Its protein product is CASRPLDRASPLHF.

The chain combines TRBV2 with TRBJ2-1; D may be TRBD2 (5 bases). Trimming removed 9 bases from V and 4 bases from J, with 25 bases in between. The CDR3 runs to 17 residues. Germline CDR1 and CDR2: SNHLY and FYNNEI. CDR3 nucleotides: TGTGCCAGGGGGTCCTCCCTCGCAGGACTCCCTTACAATGAGCAGTTCTTC. Translation: CARGSSLAGLPYNEQFF.

Ten or more counts support this clonotype. The chain links TRBV5-1 to TRBJ2-4; 7 bases agree with TRBD1. Germline V gene data show CDR1 as SGHRS and CDR2 as YFSETQ. Losses at the gene ends were 4 bases for V and 1 base for J; bases not matched to a gene: 23. The CDR3 totals 21 residues. CDR3 protein: CASSAVIGQALKGKAKNIQYF. CDR3 in DNA: TGCGCCAGCAGCGCGGTCATAGGACAGGCCCTGAAGGGGAAGGCCAAAAACATTCAGTACTTC.

In its sample, this clonotype was seen a few times. The chain employs TRBV5-1 and TRBJ1-2; unclear D gene. Germline loops: CDR1 SGHRS, CDR2 YFSETQ. The CDR3 length is 16 residues. Trimming shortened V by 5 bases and J by 0 bases, and 17 bases separated the two germline ends. This CDR3 is CASRGRKAAPNYGYTF. The CDR3 DNA sequence: TGCGCCAGCAGAGGCCGAAAGGCGGCCCCTAACTATGGCTACACCTTC.

This clonotype was seen a few times. The rearrangement joins TRBV5-1 to TRBJ1-5; D gene unclear. The germline CDR1 and CDR2 sequences are SGHRS and YFSETQ. V lost 4 bases to trimming and J lost 5 bases, with 13 bases between them. CDR3 length equals 14 residues. The CDR3 loop is CASSLSGRDQPQHF. The CDR3 nucleotides are TGCGCCAGCAGCCTAAGTGGAAGGGATCAGCCCCAGCATTTT.

This clonotype appeared many times. This sequence joins TRBV12-3 or TRBV12-4 and TRBJ2-2; 10 bases fit TRBD2. CDR3 size: 18 residues. The V segment lost 5 bases and the J segment 6 bases; nucleotides outside the gene matches: 15. The chain's CDR3 is CASSPPLGSGGAPGELFF. The CDR3 nucleotides read TGTGCCAGCAGTCCCCCCCTGGGAAGCGGGGGGGCCCCCGGGGAGCTGTTTTTT.

V and J are TRBV3-1 and TRBJ2-5, with TRBD1 as a possible D gene (6 bases). With 3 bases removed from V and 2 bases from J, the gap between germline ends came to 16 bases. CDR1 and CDR2 (germline): LGHDT, YNNKEL (reference sequence). There are 16 residues in the CDR3. The CDR3 bases are TGTGCCAGCAGCCACAGTACAGTGGACAGTCAAGAGACCCAGTACTTC. It translates to CASSHSTVDSQETQYF.

There are many counts of this clonotype. The chain is built from TRBV7-9 and TRBJ2-5, with D perhaps TRBD2 (6 bases). Trimming left V 5 bases short and J 7 bases short, with 8 bases between. CDR1 and CDR2 from the germline V gene are SEHNR and FQNEAQ (reference sequence). This CDR3 is built from 11 residues. This chain's CDR3 is CASSEEGTQYF. CDR3 sequence (DNA): TGTGCCAGCAGCGAGGAGGGGACCCAGTACTTC.

The rearrangement links TRBV7-3 to TRBJ1-1; D call uncertain. V lost 5 bases and J 1 base, leaving 8 bases between the germline ends. The CDR3 contains 13 residues. The germline CDR1 and CDR2 sequences are SGHTA and FQGTGA. CDR3 sequence (DNA): TGTGCCAGCAGCCGCGCGGAGAACACTGAAGCTTTCTTT. It specifies CASSRAENTEAFF.

The V and J genes are TRBV15 and TRBJ2-1; D might be TRBD2 (5 bases). Germline CDR1 LNHNV, CDR2 YYDKDF (reference sequence). V was clipped by 5 bases and J by 12 bases, with 23 bases between them. This CDR3 has 15 residues. The CDR3 reads CATSSRGPVTAGQFF. CDR3 nucleotides: TGTGCCACCAGCTCCAGAGGGCCAGTCACCGCGGGGCAGTTCTTC.

By frequency in the sample, this clonotype is medium-sized. The chain combines TRBV13 with TRBJ2-2; D is undetermined. The germline V gene encodes CDR1 PRHDT and CDR2 FYEKMQ (reference sequence). This CDR3 has 12 amino acids. The V and J ends lost 0 bases and 4 bases respectively, with 0 bases between them. CDR3 amino acids: CASSLGTGELFF. DNA for the CDR3: TGTGCCAGCAGCTTAGGCACCGGGGAGCTGTTTTTT.

The chain carries TRBV6-5 and TRBJ1-2; possibly TRBD1 for D (5 bases). The CDR3 is made up of 19 amino acids. V gave up 5 bases and J gave up 2 bases, with 27 bases separating them. The germline V gene encodes CDR1 MNHEY and CDR2 SVGAGI. CDR3 protein: CASSSTRGLSFLHNYGYTF. Written as DNA, the CDR3 is TGTGCCAGCAGTAGTACGAGGGGACTCTCATTTCTTCACAACTATGGCTACACCTTC.

This clonotype was seen ten or more times. The chain couples TRBV4-2 to TRBJ2-1, with 7 bases that match TRBD2. The V segment lost 1 base and the J segment 7 bases; nucleotides outside the gene matches: 10. CDR3 size: 16 residues. Germline assignment: CDR1 LGHNA and CDR2 YNFKEQ. CDR3 nucleotide sequence: TGTGCCAGCAGCCAAGTGACGGGGGGACCGTCGAATGAGCAGTTCTTC. As protein: CASSQVTGGPSNEQFF.

This clonotype was seen repeatedly, ten times or more. The chain combines TRBV4-1 with TRBJ1-1; D is ambiguous. Germline V CDR1 and CDR2: MGHRA, YSYEKL. This CDR3 is 14 amino acids long. The germline V and J ends were trimmed by 1 base and 1 base, with 7 bases remaining between them. The CDR3 DNA reads as TGCGCCAGCAGCCAAGTGGGGTCGAACACTGAAGCTTTCTTT. Its protein product is CASSQVGSNTEAFF.

This clonotype is judged medium-sized. V and J are TRBV5-1 and TRBJ2-3, with 8 bases identical to TRBD2. Trimming took 4 bases from V and 4 from J; bases not matched to a gene: 11. The germline gives CDR1 SGHRS, CDR2 YFSETQ. The CDR3 totals 16 residues. The CDR3 sequence is CASSPSIAGFPDTQYF. CDR3 nucleotide sequence: TGCGCCAGCAGCCCCAGTATAGCGGGGTTCCCAGATACGCAGTATTTT.